The clone carrying this T cell receptor (beta chain) was observed many times. Its target is unknown. Participants, patients aged 18 to 65, had newly diagnosed hyperthyroidism with a duration under 2 months. Exclusion followed for patients with uncontrolled infection, other autoimmune disease, pregnancy or lactation. The PBMCs studied were ones that came from 8 to 10 ml fresh peripheral blood. The data belong to a study of T cells in Graves' hyperthyroidism and ophthalmopathy. Study observations and caveats: Ophthalmopathy stood apart from stable hyperthyroidism in a 13 V-J model.

Amplification of TCR beta CDR3 regions used RNA as the template. When the TCR CDR3 underwent first-round RT-PCR, the HTBI primer set was used. MiXCR was run by TCRdb on the multiplex PCR reads, yielding one entry per CDR3 protein. The data show 300,000 to 450,000 distinct CDR3 sequences, with 17% seen just once and around a third held by the top ten. The CDR3 is 15 residues long. Germline CDR1 is MNHNS and CDR2 is SASEGT. With 8 bases removed from V and 3 bases from J, the gap between germline ends came to 17 bases. The sample comprised blood. The chain is built from TRBV6-1 and TRBJ2-1; D is tentatively TRBD1 or TRBD2 (5 bases each). The TCR comes from a woman aged 30 to 39 with Graves' hyperthyroidism that later progressed to Graves' ophthalmopathy. This CDR3 reads CASALGAPFYNEQFF. The CDR3 DNA reads TGTGCCAGCGCTCTCGGGGCCCCCTTCTACAATGAGCAGTTCTTC.